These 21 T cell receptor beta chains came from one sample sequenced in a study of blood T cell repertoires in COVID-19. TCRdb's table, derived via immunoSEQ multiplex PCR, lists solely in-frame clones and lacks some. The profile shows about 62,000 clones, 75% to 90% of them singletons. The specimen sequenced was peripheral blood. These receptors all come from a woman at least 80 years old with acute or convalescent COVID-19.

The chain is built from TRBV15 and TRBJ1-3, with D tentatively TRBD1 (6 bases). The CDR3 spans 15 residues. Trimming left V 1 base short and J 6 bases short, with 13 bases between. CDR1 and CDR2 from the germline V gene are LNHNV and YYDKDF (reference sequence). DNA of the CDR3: TGTGCCACCAGCAGAGGGGATCCAGGGGTAAACACCATATATTTT. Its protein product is CATSRGDPGVNTIYF.

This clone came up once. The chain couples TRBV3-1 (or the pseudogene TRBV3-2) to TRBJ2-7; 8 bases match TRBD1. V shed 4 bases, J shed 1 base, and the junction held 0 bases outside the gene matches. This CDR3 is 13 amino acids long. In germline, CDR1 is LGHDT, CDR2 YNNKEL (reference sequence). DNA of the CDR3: TGTGCCAGCAGCCGACAGGGGTCCTACGAGCAGTACTTC. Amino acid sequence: CASSRQGSYEQYF.

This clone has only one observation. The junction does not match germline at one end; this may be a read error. This chain's CDR3 is CASSRGTSGGGVLF. CDR3 coding DNA: TGTGCCAGCAGCCGCGGGACTAGCGGGGGGGGAGTACTCTTC. The V call is TRBV5-8, the J call TRBJ2-7; 16 positions match TRBD2. The CDR3 loop spans 14 amino acids. Germline CDR1 reads SGHTS; CDR2 reads YDEGEE.

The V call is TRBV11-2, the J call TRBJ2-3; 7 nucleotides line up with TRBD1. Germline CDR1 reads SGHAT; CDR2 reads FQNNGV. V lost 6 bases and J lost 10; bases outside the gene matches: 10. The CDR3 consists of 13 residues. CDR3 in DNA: TGTGCCAGCAGTCCCGACAGGGAAACTGCGCAGTATTTT. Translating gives CASSPDRETAQYF.

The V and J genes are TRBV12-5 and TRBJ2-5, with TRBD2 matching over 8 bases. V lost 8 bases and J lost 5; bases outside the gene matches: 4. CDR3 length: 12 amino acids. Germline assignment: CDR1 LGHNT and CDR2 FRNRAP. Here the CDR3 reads CASIGGGETQYF. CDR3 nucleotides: TGTGCTAGTATCGGCGGGGGGGAGACCCAGTACTTC.

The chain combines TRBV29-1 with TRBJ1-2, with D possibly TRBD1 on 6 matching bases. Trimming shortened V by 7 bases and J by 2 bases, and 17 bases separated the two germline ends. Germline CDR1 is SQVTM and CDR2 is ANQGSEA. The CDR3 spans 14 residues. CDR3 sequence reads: CSAEVRTENYGYTF. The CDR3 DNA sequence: TGCAGCGCCGAGGTTAGGACAGAGAACTATGGCTACACCTTC.

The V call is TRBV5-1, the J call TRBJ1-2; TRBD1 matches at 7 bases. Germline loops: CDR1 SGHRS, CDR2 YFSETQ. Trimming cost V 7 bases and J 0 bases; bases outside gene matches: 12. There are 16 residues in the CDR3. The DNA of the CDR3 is TGCGCCAGCGGGAATACAGGGGCCGAATCTAACTATGGCTACACCTTC. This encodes CASGNTGAESNYGYTF. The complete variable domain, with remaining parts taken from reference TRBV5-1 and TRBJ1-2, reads KAGVTQTPRYLIKTRGQQVTLSCSPISGHRSVSWYQQTPGQGLQFLFEYFSETQRNKGNFPGRFSGRQFSNSRSEMNVSTLELGDSALYLCASGNTGAESNYGYTFGSGTRLTVV.

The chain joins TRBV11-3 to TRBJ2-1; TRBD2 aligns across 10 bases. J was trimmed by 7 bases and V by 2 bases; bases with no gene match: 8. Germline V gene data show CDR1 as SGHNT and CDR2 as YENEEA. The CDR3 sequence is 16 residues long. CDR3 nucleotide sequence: TGTGCCAGCAGCTTACAAAGCGGGGGGGCTAGAAATGAGCAGTTCTTC. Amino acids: CASSLQSGGARNEQFF.

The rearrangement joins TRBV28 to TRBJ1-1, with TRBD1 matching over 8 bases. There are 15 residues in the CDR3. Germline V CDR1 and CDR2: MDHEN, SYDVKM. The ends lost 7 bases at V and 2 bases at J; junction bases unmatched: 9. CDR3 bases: TGTGCCAGCAAAGCCAGGGGGCATGAAAACACTGAAGCTTTCTTT. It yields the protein CASKARGHENTEAFF.

In DNA, the CDR3 is TGTGCCAGCAGCCCGGGACTGGCTTACACAGATACGCAGTATTTT. Protein product: CASSPGLAYTDTQYF. The chain joins TRBV7-3 to TRBJ2-3; tentative D call: TRBD2 (6 bases). Germline V gives CDR1 SGHTA, CDR2 FQGTGA. The CDR3 totals 15 residues. V was clipped by 5 bases and J by 2 bases, with 14 bases between them.

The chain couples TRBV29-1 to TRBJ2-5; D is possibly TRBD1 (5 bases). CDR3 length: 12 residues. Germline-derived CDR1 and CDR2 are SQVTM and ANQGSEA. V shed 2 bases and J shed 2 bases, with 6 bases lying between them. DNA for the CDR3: TGCAGCGTTGAACCAGGGCAAGAGACCCAGTACTTC. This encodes CSVEPGQETQYF.

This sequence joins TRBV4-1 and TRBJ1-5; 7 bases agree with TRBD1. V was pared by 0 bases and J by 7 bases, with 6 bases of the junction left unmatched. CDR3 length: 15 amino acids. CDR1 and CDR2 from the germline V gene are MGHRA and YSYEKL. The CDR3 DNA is TGCGCCAGCAGCCAAGATCGGAGGGGGCACCAGCCCCAGCATTTT. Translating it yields CASSQDRRGHQPQHF.

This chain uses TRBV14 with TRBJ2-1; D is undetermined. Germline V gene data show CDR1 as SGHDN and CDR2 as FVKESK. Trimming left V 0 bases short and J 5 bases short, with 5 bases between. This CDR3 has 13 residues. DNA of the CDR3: TGTGCCAGCAGCCAAGAACAGCACAATGAGCAGTTCTTC. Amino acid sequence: CASSQEQHNEQFF.

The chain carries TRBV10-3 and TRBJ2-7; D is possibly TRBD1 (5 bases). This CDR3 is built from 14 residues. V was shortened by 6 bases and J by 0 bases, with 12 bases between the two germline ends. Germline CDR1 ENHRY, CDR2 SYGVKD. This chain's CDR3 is CAISPTVSSYEQYF. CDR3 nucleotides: TGTGCCATCAGCCCGACAGTGAGCTCCTACGAGCAGTACTTC.

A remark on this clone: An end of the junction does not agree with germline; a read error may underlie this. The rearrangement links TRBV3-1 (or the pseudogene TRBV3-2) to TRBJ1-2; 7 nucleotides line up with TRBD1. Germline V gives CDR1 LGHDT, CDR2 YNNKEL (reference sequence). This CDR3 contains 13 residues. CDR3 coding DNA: TGTGCCAGCAGCCAGTACATCCGGGACAGCCTCTTTTTC. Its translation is CASSQYIRDSLFF.

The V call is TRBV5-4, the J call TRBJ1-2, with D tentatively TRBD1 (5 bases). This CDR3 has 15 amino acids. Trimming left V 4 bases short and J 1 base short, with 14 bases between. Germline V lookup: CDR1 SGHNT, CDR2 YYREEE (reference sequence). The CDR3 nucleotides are TGTGCCAGCAGCGACCCGGAACAGGTTAACTATGGCTACACCTTC. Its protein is CASSDPEQVNYGYTF.

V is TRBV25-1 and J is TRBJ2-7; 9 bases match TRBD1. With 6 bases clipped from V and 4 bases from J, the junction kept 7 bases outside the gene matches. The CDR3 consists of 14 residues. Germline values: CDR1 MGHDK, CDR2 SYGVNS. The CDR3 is CASRSRDRVYEQYF. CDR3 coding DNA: TGTGCCAGCAGGTCCCGGGACAGGGTTTACGAGCAGTACTTC.

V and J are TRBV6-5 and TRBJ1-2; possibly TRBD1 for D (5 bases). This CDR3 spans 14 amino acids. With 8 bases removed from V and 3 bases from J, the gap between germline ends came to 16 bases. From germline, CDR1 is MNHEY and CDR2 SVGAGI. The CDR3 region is CASPGGGGDYGYTF. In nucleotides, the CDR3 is TGTGCCAGCCCCGGGGGGGGTGGGGACTATGGCTACACCTTC.

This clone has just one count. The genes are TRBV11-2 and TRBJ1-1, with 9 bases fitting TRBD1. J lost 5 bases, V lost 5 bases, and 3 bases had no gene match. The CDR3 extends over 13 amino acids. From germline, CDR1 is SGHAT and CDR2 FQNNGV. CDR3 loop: CASSQGQGTEAFF. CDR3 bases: TGTGCCAGCAGCCAAGGACAGGGGACTGAAGCTTTCTTT.

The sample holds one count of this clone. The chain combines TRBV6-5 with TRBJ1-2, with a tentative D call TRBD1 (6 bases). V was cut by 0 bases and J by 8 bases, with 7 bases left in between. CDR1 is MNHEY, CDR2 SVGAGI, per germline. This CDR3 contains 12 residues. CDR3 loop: CASSYSGAGYTF. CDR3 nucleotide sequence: TGTGCCAGCAGTTACTCGGGGGCGGGCTACACCTTC.

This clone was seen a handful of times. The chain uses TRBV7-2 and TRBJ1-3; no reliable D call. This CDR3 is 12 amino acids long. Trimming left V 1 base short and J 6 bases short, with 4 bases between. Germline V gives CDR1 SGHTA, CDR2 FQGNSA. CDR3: CASSLGVNTIYF. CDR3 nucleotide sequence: TGTGCCAGCAGCTTAGGAGTAAACACCATATATTTT. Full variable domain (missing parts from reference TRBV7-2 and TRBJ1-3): GAGVSQSPSNKVTEKGKDVELRCDPISGHTALYWYRQSLGQGLEFLIYFQGNSAPDKSGLPSDRFSAERTGGSVSTLTIQRTQQEDSAVYLCASSLGVNTIYFGEGSWLTVV.